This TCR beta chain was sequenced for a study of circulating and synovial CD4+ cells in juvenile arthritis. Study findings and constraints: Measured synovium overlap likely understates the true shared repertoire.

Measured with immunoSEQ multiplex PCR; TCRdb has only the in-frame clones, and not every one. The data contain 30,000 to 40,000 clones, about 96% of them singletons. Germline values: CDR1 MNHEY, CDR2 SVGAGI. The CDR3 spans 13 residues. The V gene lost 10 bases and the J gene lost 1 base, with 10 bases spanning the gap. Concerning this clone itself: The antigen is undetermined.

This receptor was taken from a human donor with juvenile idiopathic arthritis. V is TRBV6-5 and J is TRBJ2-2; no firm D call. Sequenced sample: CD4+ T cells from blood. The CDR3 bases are TGTGCCACCCGACACGTGAACACCGGGGAGCTGTTTTTT. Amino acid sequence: CATRHVNTGELFF.